The source of this T cell receptor (beta chain) is a study of shared clonotypes between healthy human individuals. The overall study: Three plates were used per donor for CD4 naive, three for CD4 memory, two for CD8 naive and one for CD8 memory. Whole-study results and caveats: Genetic and exposure-history diversity was limited by the few donors. In general, naive subsets displayed greater estimated richness than memory subsets did.

On this clone itself: The antigen remains undetermined.

Sequencing was performed with immunoSEQ multiplex PCR; in TCRdb, only in-frame clones are kept and a portion is missing. Seen here are millions of clones, 85% to 95% observed once, and the top ten hold more than 0.1%. The sequence was obtained from a man younger than 30 in good health. Sequencing input: naive CD4+ T cells sorted from blood. Subset: CD45RA+ positively selected.

The chain's CDR3 is CASRTGAEQYF. The DNA of the CDR3 is TGTGCCAGTAGGACAGGCGCCGAGCAGTACTTC. The chain joins TRBV19 to TRBJ2-7; D perhaps matches TRBD1 (6 bases). Trimming shortened V by 6 bases and J by 6 bases, and 9 bases separated the two germline ends. Germline loops: CDR1 LNHDA, CDR2 SQIVND (reference sequence). The CDR3 consists of 11 residues.